This T cell receptor (beta chain) came from a study of identifying expanded T cells in peripheral blood (dated by TCRdb to about 2019). As for the study more broadly: Technical replicates were generated by sequencing separate aliquots of the same genomic DNA pool, and four replicates were compared pairwise. Overall study results and their limits: Between technical replicates the binomial model flagged approximately 1.1 differentially abundant clones, whereas over roughly 2 weeks the binomial model flagged about 15 and over roughly 4 weeks 19 to 20. The authors expected biological variance in healthy repertoires might increase further over much longer intervals such as months to years. Variance in clone template counts between approximately 2-week samples significantly increased with total template count across all healthy donors. Both the number of clones called differentially abundant and the false-positive rate were significantly reduced by the beta-binomial model across all healthy-donor time intervals.

A word on this clone: It lacks a known antigen. One base away there is no much larger clone; base qualities are not given.

TCRbeta CDR3 regions were profiled by bias-controlled multiplex PCR amplification of genomic DNA with the immunoSEQ Assay. For the original study's pipeline: The absolute abundance of each unique TCRbeta CDR3 region was quantified after sequences were collapsed and filtered. Differential abundance was assessed using a binomial (Fisher-equivalent) model and a beta-binomial model in which time-dependent variance fitted from healthy donors was added. Clones with fewer than 5 combined templates were removed, and differential abundance was called for clones with a Benjamini-Hochberg FDR below 0.01. Beta-binomial variance was modeled as a function of total template count across the two samples using the form v = (b*log(k)+a)^2. The immuneACCESS repertoire file appears here via TCRdb, limited to in-frame rearrangements. These files lack a portion of the clones; in checked studies, under half of the deficit traces to unresolved V genes, and the cause of the others is not known. V and J calls and clone size are those listed in that table; D and trimming were worked out from the DNA. The sample data list about 110,000 clones, and about 89% of these were observed just once. Less than 20% of the sample comes from the top ten.

Between the V and J ends, shortened by 2 bases and 0 bases respectively, the junction contains 17 bases. There are 17 amino acids in the CDR3, from cysteine to phenylalanine inclusive. The CDR3 DNA has 51 bases and is translated from base 1. CDR1 GTSNPN and CDR2 SVGIG were looked up in the germline V gene (reference sequence). During the collection period, no immune events, such as infections, were documented for the healthy donors. Blood repertoires from healthy donors were used as a training cohort for calibrating time-dependent variance in a beta-binomial model of differential abundance of T-cell clones. The training cohort included 10 or so healthy donors, of whom 3 were female and 7 were male. The donors were between roughly 25 and 70 years old, with an average age of roughly 40 years. Whole blood, obtained from a commercial supplier, was collected from each healthy donor at three time points spaced approximately two weeks apart. For immunosequencing, genomic DNA was extracted from whole blood that had not been sorted.

The chain employs TRBV30 and TRBJ1-5; the D gene is perhaps TRBD1, from 6 matching bases. The receptor's source is a person aged 18-70 years in good health. The source material was blood. At the DNA level, the sequence is TGTGCCTGGAGTATAGGTCTAGGGACACCTAGCAATCAGCCCCAGCATTTT. This yields the protein CAWSIGLGTPSNQPQHF.